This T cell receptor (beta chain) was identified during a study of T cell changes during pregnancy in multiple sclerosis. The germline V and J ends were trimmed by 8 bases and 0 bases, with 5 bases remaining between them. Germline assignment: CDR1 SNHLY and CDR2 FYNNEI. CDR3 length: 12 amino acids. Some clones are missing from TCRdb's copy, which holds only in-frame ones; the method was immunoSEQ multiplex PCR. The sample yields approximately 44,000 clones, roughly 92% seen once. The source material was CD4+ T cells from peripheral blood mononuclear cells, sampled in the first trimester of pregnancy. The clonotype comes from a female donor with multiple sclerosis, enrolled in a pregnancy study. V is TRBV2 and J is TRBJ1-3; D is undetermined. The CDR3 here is CASSYSGNTIYF. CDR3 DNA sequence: TGTGCCAGCTCCTACTCTGGAAACACCATATATTTT.